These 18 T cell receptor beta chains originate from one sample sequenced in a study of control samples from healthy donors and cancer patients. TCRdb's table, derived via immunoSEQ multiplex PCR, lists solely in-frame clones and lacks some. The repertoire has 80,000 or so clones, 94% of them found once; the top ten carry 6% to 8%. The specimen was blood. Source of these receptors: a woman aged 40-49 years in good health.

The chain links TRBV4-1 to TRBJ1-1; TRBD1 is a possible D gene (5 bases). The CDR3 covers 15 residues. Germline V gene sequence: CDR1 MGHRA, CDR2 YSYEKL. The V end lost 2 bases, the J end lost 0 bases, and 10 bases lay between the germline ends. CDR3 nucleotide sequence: TGCGCCAGCAGCCAACTACAGGCCATGAACACTGAAGCTTTCTTT. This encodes CASSQLQAMNTEAFF.

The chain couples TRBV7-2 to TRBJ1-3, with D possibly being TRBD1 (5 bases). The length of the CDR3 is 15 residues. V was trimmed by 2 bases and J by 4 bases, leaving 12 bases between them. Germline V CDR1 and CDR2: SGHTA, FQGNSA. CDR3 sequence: CASSLMVGAGNTIYF. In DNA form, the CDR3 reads TGTGCCAGCAGCTTAATGGTTGGGGCGGGAAACACCATATATTTT.

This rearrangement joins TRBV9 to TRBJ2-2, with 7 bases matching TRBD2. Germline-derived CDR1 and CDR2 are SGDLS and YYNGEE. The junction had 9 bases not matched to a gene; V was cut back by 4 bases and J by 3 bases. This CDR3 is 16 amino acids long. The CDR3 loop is CASSPLSGVDTGELFF. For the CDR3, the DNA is TGTGCCAGCAGCCCGTTGAGCGGGGTAGACACCGGGGAGCTGTTTTTT.

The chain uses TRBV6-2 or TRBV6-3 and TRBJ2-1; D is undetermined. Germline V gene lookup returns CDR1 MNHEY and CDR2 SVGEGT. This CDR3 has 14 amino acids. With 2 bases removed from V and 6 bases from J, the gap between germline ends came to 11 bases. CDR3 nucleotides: TGTGCCAGCAGTTACCCCTCCCGGAGCAATGAGCAGTTCTTC. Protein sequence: CASSYPSRSNEQFF.

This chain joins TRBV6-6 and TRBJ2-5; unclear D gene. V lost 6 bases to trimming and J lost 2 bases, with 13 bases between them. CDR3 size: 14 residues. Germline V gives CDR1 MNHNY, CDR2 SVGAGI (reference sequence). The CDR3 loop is CASSSRRRQETQYF. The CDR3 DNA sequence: TGTGCCAGCAGCTCTAGACGGCGTCAAGAGACCCAGTACTTC.

For the CDR3, the DNA is TGTGCCAGCAGTTTGGGGACGACAGGGGACACTGAAGCTTTCTTT. Translating gives CASSLGTTGDTEAFF. The chain is built from TRBV27 and TRBJ1-1; 8 nucleotides agree with TRBD1. Germline V gene lookup returns CDR1 MNHEY and CDR2 SMNVEV (reference sequence). The CDR3 extends over 15 amino acids. The junction had 6 bases not matched to a gene; V was cut back by 3 bases and J by 3 bases.

CDR3 DNA: TGTGCCAGCAGCACCGGGACAGGGGGGAAGACTGAAGCTTTCTTT. It encodes CASSTGTGGKTEAFF. The chain employs TRBV5-4 and TRBJ1-1; TRBD1 agrees at 11 bases. CDR1 and CDR2 from the germline V gene are SGHNT and YYREEE (reference sequence). There are 15 residues in the CDR3. V was clipped by 4 bases and J by 5 bases; unmatched bases: 7.

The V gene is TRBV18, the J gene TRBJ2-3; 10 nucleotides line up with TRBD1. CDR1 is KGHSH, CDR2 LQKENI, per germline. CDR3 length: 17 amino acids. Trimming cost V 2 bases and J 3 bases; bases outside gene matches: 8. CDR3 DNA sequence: TGTGCCAGCTCACCAGCGACAGGGGGCGTTATTACAGATACGCAGTATTTT. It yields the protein CASSPATGGVITDTQYF.

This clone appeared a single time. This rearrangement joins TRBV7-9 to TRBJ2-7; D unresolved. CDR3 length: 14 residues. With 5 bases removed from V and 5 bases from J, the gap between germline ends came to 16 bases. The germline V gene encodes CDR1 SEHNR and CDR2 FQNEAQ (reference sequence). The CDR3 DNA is TGTGCCAGCAGCCCCAGAGGCGGAGCACACGAGCAGTACTTC. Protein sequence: CASSPRGGAHEQYF.

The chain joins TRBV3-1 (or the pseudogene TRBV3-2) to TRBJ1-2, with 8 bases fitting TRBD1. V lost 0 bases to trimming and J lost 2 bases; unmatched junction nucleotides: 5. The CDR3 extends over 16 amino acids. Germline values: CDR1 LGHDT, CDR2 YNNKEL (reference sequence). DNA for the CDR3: TGTGCCAGCAGCCAAGAGACAGGGGAACGAAACTATGGCTACACCTTC. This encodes CASSQETGERNYGYTF.

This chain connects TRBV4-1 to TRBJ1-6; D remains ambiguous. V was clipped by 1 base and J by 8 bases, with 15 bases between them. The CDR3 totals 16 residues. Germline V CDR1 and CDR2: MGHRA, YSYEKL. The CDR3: CASSQGFAGGDSPLHF. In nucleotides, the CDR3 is TGCGCCAGCAGCCAAGGGTTTGCAGGCGGGGATTCACCCCTCCACTTT.

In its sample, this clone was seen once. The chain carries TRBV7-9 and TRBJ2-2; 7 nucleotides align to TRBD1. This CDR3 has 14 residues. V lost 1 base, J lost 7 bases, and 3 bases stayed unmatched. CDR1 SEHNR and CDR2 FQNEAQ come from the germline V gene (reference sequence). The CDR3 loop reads CASSLGGGHGELFF. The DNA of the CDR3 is TGTGCCAGCAGCTTAGGAGGGGGCCACGGGGAGCTGTTTTTT. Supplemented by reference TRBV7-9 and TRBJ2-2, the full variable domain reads DTGVSQNPRHKITKRGQNVTFRCDPISEHNRLYWYRQTLGQGPEFLTYFQNEAQLEKSRLLSDRFSAERPKGSFSTLEIQRTEQGDSAMYLCASSLGGGHGELFFGEGSRLTVL.

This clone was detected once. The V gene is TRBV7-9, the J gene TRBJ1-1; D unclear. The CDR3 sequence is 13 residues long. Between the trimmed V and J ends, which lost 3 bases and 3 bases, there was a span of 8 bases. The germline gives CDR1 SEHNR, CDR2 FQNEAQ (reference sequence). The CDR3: CASSLTGDTEAFF. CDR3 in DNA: TGTGCCAGCAGCTTGACCGGAGACACTGAAGCTTTCTTT. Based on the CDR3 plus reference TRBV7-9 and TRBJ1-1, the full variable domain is DTGVSQNPRHKITKRGQNVTFRCDPISEHNRLYWYRQTLGQGPEFLTYFQNEAQLEKSRLLSDRFSAERPKGSFSTLEIQRTEQGDSAMYLCASSLTGDTEAFFGQGTRLTVV.

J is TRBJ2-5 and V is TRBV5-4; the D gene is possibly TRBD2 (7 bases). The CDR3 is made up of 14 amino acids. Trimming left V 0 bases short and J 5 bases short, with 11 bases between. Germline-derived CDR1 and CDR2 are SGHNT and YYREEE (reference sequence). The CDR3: CASSLEGGFETQYF. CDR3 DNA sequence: TGTGCCAGCAGCTTGGAGGGGGGGTTCGAGACCCAGTACTTC.

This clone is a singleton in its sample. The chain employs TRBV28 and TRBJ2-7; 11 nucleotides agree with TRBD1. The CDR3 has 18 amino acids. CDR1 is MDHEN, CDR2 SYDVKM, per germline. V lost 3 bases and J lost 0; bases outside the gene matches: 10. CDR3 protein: CASSFGGQGVGYSYEQYF. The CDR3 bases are TGTGCCAGCAGTTTCGGGGGACAGGGGGTGGGTTACTCCTACGAGCAGTACTTC.

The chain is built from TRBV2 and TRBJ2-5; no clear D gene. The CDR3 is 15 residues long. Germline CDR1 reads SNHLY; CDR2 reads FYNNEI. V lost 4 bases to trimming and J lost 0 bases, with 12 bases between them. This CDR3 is CASSAYDLYQETQYF. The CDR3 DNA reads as TGTGCCAGCAGTGCCTACGACTTATACCAAGAGACCCAGTACTTC.

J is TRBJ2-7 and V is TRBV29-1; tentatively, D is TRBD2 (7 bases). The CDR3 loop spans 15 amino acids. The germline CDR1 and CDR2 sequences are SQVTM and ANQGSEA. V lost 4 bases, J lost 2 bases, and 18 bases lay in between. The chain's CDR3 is CSVVRGGSGTYEQYF. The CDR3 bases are TGCAGCGTTGTGAGGGGGGGTAGCGGTACCTACGAGCAGTACTTC.

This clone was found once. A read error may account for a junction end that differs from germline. CDR3 in amino acids: CASSQDGVLGPDF. Written as DNA, the CDR3 is TGTGCCAGCAGCCAAGATGGGGTTTTGGGCCCAGACTTC. This chain joins TRBV3-1 (or the pseudogene TRBV3-2) and TRBJ2-5; no clear D. Germline V gene sequence: CDR1 LGHDT, CDR2 YNNKEL (reference sequence). This CDR3 has 13 amino acids.